The source of this T cell receptor (beta chain) is a study of OX40 agonist ivuxolimab in advanced cancers. TCRdb's copy holds only in-frame clones and misses some; the assay was immunoSEQ multiplex PCR. The table lists more than 25,000 clones, over 75% of them singletons. Study-wide points: There were also nonresponders showing low normalized T-cell clonal expansion.

The CDR3 is 15 residues long. Trimming stripped 4 bases from V and 0 bases from J, with 11 bases between. Per the germline V gene, CDR1 is MDHEN and CDR2 is SYDVKM. A remark on this clone: The antigen is unknown.

The clonotype comes from an adult with an advanced solid tumor such as melanoma, head and neck, liver or kidney cancer. Sequences were derived from CD4+ or CD8+ T cells sorted from blood, sampled in a trial of the OX40 agonist ivuxolimab. The chain links TRBV28 to TRBJ2-3; weak D call: TRBD2 (6 bases). CDR3 DNA: TGTGCCAGCAGTTCTAGCGACCCTAGCACAGATACGCAGTATTTT. Its protein product is CASSSSDPSTDTQYF.